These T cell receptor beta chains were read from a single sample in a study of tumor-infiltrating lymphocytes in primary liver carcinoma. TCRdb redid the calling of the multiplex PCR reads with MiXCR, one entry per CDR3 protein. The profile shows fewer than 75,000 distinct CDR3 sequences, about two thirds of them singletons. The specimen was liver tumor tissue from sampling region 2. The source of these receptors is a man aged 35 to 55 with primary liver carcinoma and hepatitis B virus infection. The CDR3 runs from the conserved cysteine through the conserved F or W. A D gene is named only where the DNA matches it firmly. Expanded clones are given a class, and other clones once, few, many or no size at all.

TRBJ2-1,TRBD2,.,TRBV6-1,TGTGCCAGCTGTGAAGGACTAGCGGCATACAATGAGCAGTTCTTC,CASCEGLAAYNEQFF
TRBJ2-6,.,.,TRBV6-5,TGTGCCAGCAGCCAAGACTCAGGGGCCAACATCCTGACTTTC,CASSQDSGANILTF
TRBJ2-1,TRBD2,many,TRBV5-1,TGCGCCAGCAGCTTGGACGTCGCCGGGGGGAATGAGCAGTTCTTC,CASSLDVAGGNEQFF
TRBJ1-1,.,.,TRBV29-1,TGCAGCGTTGGTAAGGAGAACACTGAAGTTTTCTTT,CSVGKENTEVFF
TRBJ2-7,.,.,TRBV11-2,TGTGCCAGCAGCTTAGAGTCTGGAATCTATGGCGAGCAGTACTTC,CASSLESGIYGEQYF
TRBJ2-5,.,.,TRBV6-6,TGTGCCAGCAGTTACTGGCAGGGAGAGACCAAGTACTTC,CASSYWQGETKYF
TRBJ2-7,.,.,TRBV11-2,TGTGCCAACAGCTTAGAGACCGGGATCTCTGGCGAGCATTACTTC,CANSLETGISGEHYF
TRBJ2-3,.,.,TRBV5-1,TGCGCCAGCAGCGTATCTAGCACAGATATGCAGTATTTT,CASSVSSTDMQYF
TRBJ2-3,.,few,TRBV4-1,TGCGCCAGCAGCCAGACCATTGCCCTAGCAGGAGTCGCTGATACGCAGTATTTT,CASSQTIALAGVADTQYF
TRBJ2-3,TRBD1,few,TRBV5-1,TGCGCCAGCAGACTTTCAGGGGGCGGCCCTGCGCTGCCTAGCACAGCTACGCGGTATTTT,CASRLSGGGPALPSTATRYF
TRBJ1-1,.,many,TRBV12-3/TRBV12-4,TGTGCCAGCAGTTTCTTTCGGGGGGGGAACACTGAAGCTTTCTTT,CASSFFRGGNTEAFF
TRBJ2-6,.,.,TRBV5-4,TGTGCCAGCAGCTTGTTCGTCTGGGGGGCCAACGTCCTGACTTTC,CASSLFVWGANVLTF
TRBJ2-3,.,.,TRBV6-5,TGTGTCAGCAGTTACACCGGGCTCCGCGGGGATACGCAGTATTTT,CVSSYTGLRGDTQYF
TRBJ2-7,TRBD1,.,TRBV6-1,TGTACCAGCAAAGGGGGACAGGGAATAACCAAGGAGTACTTC,CTSKGGQGITKEYF
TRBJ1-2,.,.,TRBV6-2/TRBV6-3,TGTGCCAGCAGGGGAAGTGAACAGGGCGATAGCTATGGCTACACCTTC,CASRGSEQGDSYGYTF
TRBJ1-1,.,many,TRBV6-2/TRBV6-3,TGTGCCAGCAGTTACTCGATGGCAGGGAGCACTGAAGCTTTCTTT,CASSYSMAGSTEAFF
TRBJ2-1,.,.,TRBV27,TGTGCCAGCAGTTTAAACGGCGAGCAGTTCTTC,CASSLNGEQFF
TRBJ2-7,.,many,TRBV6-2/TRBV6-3,TGTGCCAGCAGTTACGGGGCCGGAGTAAGGATCGACGAGCAGTACTTC,CASSYGAGVRIDEQYF
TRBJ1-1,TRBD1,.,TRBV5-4,TGTGCCAGCAGCTACGGACAGGGTTTGGGCACTGAAGCTTTCTTT,CASSYGQGLGTEAFF
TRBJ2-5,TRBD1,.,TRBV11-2,TGTGCCAGCAGCTTAATAGCAGGGGGCTATGGGGAGACCCAGTACTTC,CASSLIAGGYGETQYF
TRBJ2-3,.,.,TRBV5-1,TGCACCAGCTGCTTTAATGACAGTCCGCATACGCAGTATTTT,CTSCFNDSPHTQYF
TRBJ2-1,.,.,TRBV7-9,TGTGCCAGCAGATTACCATATCAGGGGCCTAAAGCAAATGAGGAGTTCTTC,CASRLPYQGPKANEEFF
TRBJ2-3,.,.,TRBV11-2,TGTGCCAGCAGCTTTCGGGACAGCACAGATACGCAGTATTTT,CASSFRDSTDTQYF
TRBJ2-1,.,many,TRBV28,TGTGCCAGCAGTACTCGACGGCACAAACCTGGGGACAATGAGCAGTTCTTC,CASSTRRHKPGDNEQFF
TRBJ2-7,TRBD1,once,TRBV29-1,TGCGGCGTAGAGGACAGGCGCCACGACGGGCAGTGCTTC,CGVEDRRHDGQCF
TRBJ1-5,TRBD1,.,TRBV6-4,TGTGCCAGCAGTTCGGGACAGGGCACAGATACGCAGCATTTT,CASSSGQGTDTQHF
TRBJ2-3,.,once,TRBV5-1,TGCGCCAGCAGGGGAGCGGTCACAGATATGCAATATTTT,CASRGAVTDMQYF
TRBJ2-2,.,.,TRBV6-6,TGTGCCAGCAGTATTCCCTCGGGGGCTAACACCGGGGAGCTGTTTTTT,CASSIPSGANTGELFF
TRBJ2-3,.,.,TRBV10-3,TGTACTAACAGTGGAGGGTCGCTCAGGAATTTT,CTNSGGSLRNF
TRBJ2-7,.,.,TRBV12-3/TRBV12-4,TGTACGAGCACGCCGCCCATGGGGTACGAGCAGTGCTTC,CTSTPPMGYEQCF
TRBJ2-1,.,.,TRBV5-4,TGTGCCAGCGGCGCATACAATGAGCAGATCTTC,CASGAYNEQIF
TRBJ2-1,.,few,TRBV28,TGTGCCAGCAGTTTGGGCCCCTTCAATGAGCAGTTCTTC,CASSLGPFNEQFF
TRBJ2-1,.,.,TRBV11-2,TGTGCCAGCAGCTTAGAACATTTGTTCTTC,CASSLEHLFF
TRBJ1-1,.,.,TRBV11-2,TGCGCCAGCAGCCCATCCAGGGTGTTAGTGAACACTGAAGCTTTCTTT,CASSPSRVLVNTEAFF
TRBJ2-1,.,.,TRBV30,TGTGCCTTAAAGTGCTACAATGTGCAGTTCTTC,CALKCYNVQFF
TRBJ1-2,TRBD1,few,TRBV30,TGTGCCTGCCCCAGCTGGACAGGGTCGGTGGATGGCTACACCTTC,CACPSWTGSVDGYTF
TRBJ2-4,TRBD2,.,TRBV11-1,TGTGCCACCAGCTTTCCCGGGACTAGCGGGACCAATAACATCCAGTACTTC,CATSFPGTSGTNNIQYF
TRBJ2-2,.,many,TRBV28,TGTGCCAGCACCCGGGGTCAGAACACCGGGGAGCTGTTTTTT,CASTRGQNTGELFF
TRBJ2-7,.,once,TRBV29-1,TGCAGCGTCGAGGGGTGTGAGCAGTATTTC,CSVEGCEQYF
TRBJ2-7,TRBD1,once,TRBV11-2,TGTGCCAGCAGCTTCATGCAGGGGGCCATACATGACGAGCAGTACTTC,CASSFMQGAIHDEQYF
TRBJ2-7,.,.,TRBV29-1,TGCAACGTGGATTTACAGGGCTCCTACGAGCAGTACTTC,CNVDLQGSYEQYF
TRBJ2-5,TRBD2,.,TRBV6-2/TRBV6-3,TGTGCCAGCAGTTACTCGCTTACGGGAGGTCTCGAGACCCAGTGTTTC,CASSYSLTGGLETQCF
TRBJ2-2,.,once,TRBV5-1,TGCGCCAGCAGCTTACATCACACGACGAACACCGGGGACCTGCTGTTT,CASSLHHTTNTGDLLF
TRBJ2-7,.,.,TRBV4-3,TGCGCCAACAGCCAGGGGACCAGCGGAGCCTCCTACGAGCAGTACTTC,CANSQGTSGASYEQYF
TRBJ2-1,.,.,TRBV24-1,TGTGCCACCAGTGAATATTCTACGACTCGCTCCTACAATGAGCAGTTCTTT,CATSEYSTTRSYNEQFF
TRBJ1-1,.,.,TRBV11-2,TGTGCCAGCAGCCCTAGGGGGTTGGTGAAGACTGAAGCTTTCTTT,CASSPRGLVKTEAFF
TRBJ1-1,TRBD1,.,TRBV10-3,TGTGCCATCGGTCCAGGGGGCGATCGGAACACTGAAGCTTTCTTT,CAIGPGGDRNTEAFF
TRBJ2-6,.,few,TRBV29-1,TGCAGCGTTGGTGGGGCAGACTCTGGGGCCAACGTCCTGACTTTC,CSVGGADSGANVLTF
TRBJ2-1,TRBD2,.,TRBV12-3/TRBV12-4,TGTGTCAGCAGCCTTCTAAGGAGCGGGAGGGGAAATGAGCAGTTCTTC,CVSSLLRSGRGNEQFF
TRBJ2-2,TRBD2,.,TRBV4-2,TGTGCCTGCAGCCAAGGGACTAGCGGGAGTCTAAACCCGGGGGAGCTGTTTTTT,CACSQGTSGSLNPGELFF
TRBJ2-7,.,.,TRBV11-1,TGTGCCGGCAACTTAAACGCTTTCGGCGAGCAGTACTTC,CAGNLNAFGEQYF
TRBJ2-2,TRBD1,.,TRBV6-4,TGTGCCAGCAATGACGGACAGGGGGCCGGGGAGCTGTTTTTT,CASNDGQGAGELFF
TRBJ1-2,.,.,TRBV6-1,TGTGCCAGCACCACAACGGCAGGGGACTATGACTACACCTTC,CASTTTAGDYDYTF
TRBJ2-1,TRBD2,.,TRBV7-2,TGTGCCAGCAGACGTCCGGGACTAGCGGTCGATAATGAGCAGTTCTTC,CASRRPGLAVDNEQFF
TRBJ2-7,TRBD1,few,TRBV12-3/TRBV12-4,TGTGCCAGCAGACTGGGACAGTCCTACGAGCAGTACTTC,CASRLGQSYEQYF
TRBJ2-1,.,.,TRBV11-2,TGTGCCAGCAGCCCATTGGAGGGCCGGGTGAGCTCCTACAATGGGCAGTTCTTC,CASSPLEGRVSSYNGQFF
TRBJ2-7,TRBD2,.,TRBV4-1,TGCCCCAGTAGCCAAACCCTAGCGGAGCCACTTTACGAGCAGTACTTC,CPSSQTLAEPLYEQYF
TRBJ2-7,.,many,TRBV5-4,TGTGCCAGCAGCCGCCGGGACACCGGCTACGAGCAGTACTTC,CASSRRDTGYEQYF
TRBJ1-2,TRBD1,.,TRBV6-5,TGTGTCAGCAGTTCTCCTTCAGGGGGCTATGGCTACACCTTC,CVSSSPSGGYGYTF
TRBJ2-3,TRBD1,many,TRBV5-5,TGTGCCAGCAGCGCCCTCGGGACAGGGGATCCAGATACGCAGTATTTT,CASSALGTGDPDTQYF